Below, 17 T cell receptor beta chains from the same sample are listed, as sequenced in a study of blood T cell repertoires in COVID-19. This table comes from immunoSEQ multiplex PCR, and its TCRdb copy is limited to in-frame clones, with some not included. The sample holds 100,000 to 150,000 clones, around 87% seen once. The sequencing sample was made of peripheral blood. All receptors derive from a woman aged 55-75 years with acute or convalescent COVID-19.

This clone has more than one count but fewer than ten. The rearrangement uses TRBV29-1 and TRBJ1-1; weak D call: TRBD1 (6 bases). Germline CDR1 and CDR2: SQVTM and ANQGSEA. The germline V and J ends were trimmed by 6 bases and 0 bases, with 11 bases remaining between them. CDR3 size: 13 residues. CDR3 DNA: TGCAGCGTGGGGGGGCACATGAACACTGAAGCTTTCTTT. Its translation: CSVGGHMNTEAFF.

This clone was recorded only once. The junction does not match germline at one end; this may be a read error. The rearrangement joins TRBV7-7 to TRBJ1-4, with 8 bases lining up with TRBD1. Germline lookup yields CDR1 SSHAT and CDR2 FNYEAQ (reference sequence). CDR3 length: 15 amino acids. This chain's CDR3 is CASSLSAGGSEKLFF. The CDR3 region has the DNA TGTGCTAGCAGCTTATCGGCAGGGGGCTCTGAAAAACTGTTTTTT.

In nucleotides, the CDR3 is TGTGCCTGGAGTACCGGACAGGGGGGAAGTGAGCAGTTCTTC. Residues: CAWSTGQGGSEQFF. The chain carries TRBV30 and TRBJ2-1, with 10 bases lining up with TRBD1. J lost 9 bases, V lost 2 bases, and 7 bases had no gene match. Germline V CDR1 and CDR2: GTSNPN, SVGIG (reference sequence). The CDR3 is 14 residues long.

This chain joins TRBV7-9 and TRBJ1-1; 8 bases align to TRBD1. This CDR3 region has 13 residues. With 5 bases clipped from V and 11 bases from J, the junction kept 10 bases outside the gene matches. Looked up from germline, CDR1 is SEHNR and CDR2 is FQNEAQ (reference sequence). The CDR3 nucleotides are TGTGCCAGCAGCCGACTGACAGGGGAAGGGGCTTTCTTT. Its translation is CASSRLTGEGAFF.

This chain links TRBV10-3 with TRBJ1-1; weak D call: TRBD1 (5 bases). The CDR3 has 13 residues. Germline lookup yields CDR1 ENHRY and CDR2 SYGVKD. Trimming took off 4 bases at V and 4 bases at J, with 10 bases between the two ends. The CDR3 nucleotides are TGTGCCATCAGTGGCTACAGGAGCACTGAAGCTTTCTTT. Protein sequence: CAISGYRSTEAFF.

V usage is TRBV24-1 and J usage is TRBJ2-1; 9 nucleotides match TRBD2. Looked up from germline, CDR1 is KGHDR and CDR2 is SFDVKD. This CDR3 comprises 20 residues. The V and J ends lost 2 bases and 5 bases, in that order; junction bases with no gene match: 18. CDR3 amino acids: CATSDSGGLAISWDHNEQFF. The CDR3 DNA follows: TGTGCCACCAGTGATTCGGGGGGACTAGCTATCTCCTGGGACCACAATGAGCAGTTCTTC.

The chain has TRBV5-1 and TRBJ2-1; 9 bases align to TRBD2. V shed 5 bases and J 10 bases; nucleotides not matched to a gene: 10. The CDR3 spans 14 residues. CDR1 is SGHRS, CDR2 YFSETQ, per germline. This CDR3 reads CASRETSGPGEQFF. As DNA, the CDR3 is TGCGCCAGCAGGGAGACTAGCGGTCCAGGGGAGCAGTTCTTC.

The chain joins TRBV7-6 to TRBJ1-3; D is perhaps TRBD1 (6 bases). The CDR3 loop spans 16 amino acids. Trimming removed 5 bases from V and 1 base from J, with 15 bases in between. The germline V gene has CDR1 SGHVS and CDR2 FNYEAQ. CDR3 DNA: TGTGCCAGCAGCCACGGAACAGGGAAGTCTGGAAACACCATATATTTT. It translates to CASSHGTGKSGNTIYF.

The CDR3 coding sequence is TGTGCCACTAAACAGGGGGGGGATAGCAATCAGCCCCAGCATTTT. Protein product: CATKQGGDSNQPQHF. The chain carries TRBV10-3 and TRBJ1-5, with TRBD1 identical over 8 bases. Trimming removed 10 bases from V and 0 bases from J; junction bases left unmatched: 8. The germline CDR1 and CDR2 sequences are ENHRY and SYGVKD. The CDR3 totals 15 residues.

The chain has TRBV10-2 and TRBJ2-7; D may be TRBD1 (5 bases). Germline assignment: CDR1 WSHSY and CDR2 SAAADI. V was pared by 3 bases and J by 5 bases, with 14 bases between. The CDR3 consists of 14 residues. Here the CDR3 reads CASSDGQGVHEQYF. For the CDR3, the DNA is TGCGCCAGCAGTGATGGGCAGGGCGTCCACGAGCAGTACTTC.

The genes are TRBV7-3 and TRBJ2-1; TRBD2 matches at 7 bases. Germline CDR1 reads SGHTA; CDR2 reads FQGTGA. Unmatched junction bases numbered 14, after V lost 5 bases and J lost 4 bases. The CDR3 contains 17 residues. The CDR3 nucleotides are TGTGCCAGCAGCCAGGGCGGCAGCGGGGACTATTACAATGAGCAGTTCTTC. This sequence encodes CASSQGGSGDYYNEQFF.

There are a few counts of this clone. The rearrangement joins TRBV18 to TRBJ1-5; perhaps TRBD1 as D (6 bases). The CDR3 sequence is 15 residues long. V dropped 3 bases and J dropped 7 bases, with 16 bases sitting between them. Germline V CDR1 and CDR2: KGHSH, LQKENI. CDR3 in amino acids: CASSPPGGARQPQHF. The CDR3 DNA follows: TGTGCCAGCTCACCCCCGGGGGGGGCGCGCCAGCCCCAGCATTTT.

This clone was recorded a few times. This chain uses TRBV4-1 with TRBJ1-1; D is uncertain. From germline, CDR1 is MGHRA and CDR2 YSYEKL. The CDR3 totals 17 residues. The germline V and J ends were trimmed by 3 bases and 1 base, with 18 bases remaining between them. This CDR3 is CASSHIIRVNPNTEAFF. The CDR3 DNA is TGCGCCAGCAGCCACATTATCCGGGTGAACCCGAACACTGAAGCTTTCTTT.

The chain couples TRBV19 to TRBJ1-5, with a weak D call TRBD1 (5 bases). This CDR3 is 16 amino acids long. Trimming removed 5 bases from V and 4 bases from J, with 18 bases in between. The V gene's germline CDR1 is LNHDA and CDR2 SQIVND (reference sequence). CDR3 DNA sequence: TGTGCCAGTAGTCTGCCCAGTGGGGGGTCGAATCAGCCCCAGCATTTT. Its translation: CASSLPSGGSNQPQHF. Using reference TRBV19 and TRBJ1-5 for the parts outside the CDR3, the full variable domain is DGGITQSPKYLFRKEGQNVTLSCEQNLNHDAMYWYRQDPGQGLRLIYYSQIVNDFQKGDIAEGYSVSREKKESFPLTVTSAQKNPTAFYLCASSLPSGGSNQPQHFGDGTRLSIL.

V usage is TRBV1 and J usage is TRBJ2-7; the table's D call, TRBD2, has no DNA check behind it. TRBV1 is a recognized pseudogene. CDR3 length: 15 amino acids. Written as DNA, the CDR3 is TGCACCAGCAGCCGGACTAGCGGGAGTGGGAGCGAGCAGTACGTC. It yields the protein CTSSRTSGSGSEQYV.

V is TRBV6-5 and J is TRBJ2-7, with 10 positions matching TRBD1. This CDR3 region has 15 residues. V gave up 3 bases and J gave up 6 bases; unmatched junction bases: 8. Germline V gene sequence: CDR1 MNHEY, CDR2 SVGAGI. CDR3 nucleotides: TGTGCCAGCAGTTATCGTGGGACAGGGGTGGGCGAGCAGTACTTC. Protein: CASSYRGTGVGEQYF.

The CDR3 nucleotides read TGTGCCAGCACACTACTGGGGACAACGCTCACAGAGACCCAGTACTTC. It codes for CASTLLGTTLTETQYF. The chain recombines TRBV6-6 with TRBJ2-5; weak D call: TRBD1 (6 bases). V was clipped by 7 bases and J by 4 bases, with 22 bases between them. This CDR3 is built from 16 residues. Germline lookup yields CDR1 MNHNY and CDR2 SVGAGI (reference sequence).